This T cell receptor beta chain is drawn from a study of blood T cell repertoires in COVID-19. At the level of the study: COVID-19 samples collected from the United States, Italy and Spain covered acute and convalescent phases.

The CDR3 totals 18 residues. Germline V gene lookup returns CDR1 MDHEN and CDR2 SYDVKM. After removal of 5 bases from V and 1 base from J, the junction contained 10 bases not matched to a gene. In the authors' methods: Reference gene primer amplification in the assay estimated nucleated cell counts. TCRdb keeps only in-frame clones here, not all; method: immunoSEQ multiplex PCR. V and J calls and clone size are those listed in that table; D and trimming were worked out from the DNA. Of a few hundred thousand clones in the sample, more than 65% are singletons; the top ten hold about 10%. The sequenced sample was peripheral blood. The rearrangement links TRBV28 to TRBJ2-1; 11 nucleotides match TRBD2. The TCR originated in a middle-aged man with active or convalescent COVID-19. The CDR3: CASSTLVGLADSYNEQFF. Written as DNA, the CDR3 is TGTGCCAGCAGTACCCTCGTGGGACTAGCGGATTCCTACAATGAGCAGTTCTTC.